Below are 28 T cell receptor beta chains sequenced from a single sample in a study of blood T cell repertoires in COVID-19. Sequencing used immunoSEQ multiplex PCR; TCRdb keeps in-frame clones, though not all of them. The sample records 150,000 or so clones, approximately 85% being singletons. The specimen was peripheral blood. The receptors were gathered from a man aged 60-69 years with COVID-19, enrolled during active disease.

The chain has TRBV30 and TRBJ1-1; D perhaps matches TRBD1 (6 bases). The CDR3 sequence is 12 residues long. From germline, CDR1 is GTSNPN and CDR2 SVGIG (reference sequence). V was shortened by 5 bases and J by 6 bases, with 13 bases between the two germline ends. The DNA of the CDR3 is TGTGCCTGGGCGGGAACAGGGTCTGAAGCTTTCTTT. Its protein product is CAWAGTGSEAFF.

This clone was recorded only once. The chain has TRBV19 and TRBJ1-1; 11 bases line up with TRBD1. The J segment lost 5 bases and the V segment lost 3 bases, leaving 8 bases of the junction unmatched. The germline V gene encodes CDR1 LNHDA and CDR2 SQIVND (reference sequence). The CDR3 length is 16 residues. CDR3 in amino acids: CASSMGDRGVGTEAFF. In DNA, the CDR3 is TGTGCCAGTAGTATGGGGGACAGGGGGGTAGGGACTGAAGCTTTCTTT.

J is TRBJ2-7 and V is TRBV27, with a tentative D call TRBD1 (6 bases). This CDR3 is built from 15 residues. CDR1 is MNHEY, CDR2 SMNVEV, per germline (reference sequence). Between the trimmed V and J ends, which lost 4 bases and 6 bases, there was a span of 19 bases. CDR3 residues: CASSSPGRGPGEQYF. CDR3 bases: TGTGCCAGCAGTTCCCCCGGCAGGGGACCAGGCGAGCAGTACTTC.

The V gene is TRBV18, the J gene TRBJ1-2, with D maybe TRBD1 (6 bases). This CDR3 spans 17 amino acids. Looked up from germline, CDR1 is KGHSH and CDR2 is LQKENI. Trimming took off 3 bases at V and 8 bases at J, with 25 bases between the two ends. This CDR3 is CASSPAVARGAIEGYTF. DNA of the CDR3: TGTGCCAGCTCACCCGCCGTGGCCAGGGGAGCGATAGAGGGCTACACCTTC.

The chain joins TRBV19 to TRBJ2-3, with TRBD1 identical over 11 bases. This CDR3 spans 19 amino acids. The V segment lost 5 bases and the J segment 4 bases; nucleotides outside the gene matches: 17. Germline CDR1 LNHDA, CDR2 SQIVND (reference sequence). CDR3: CASSGIPGQGAVSADTQYF. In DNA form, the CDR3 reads TGTGCCAGTAGTGGAATCCCAGGACAGGGGGCGGTTAGCGCAGATACGCAGTATTTT. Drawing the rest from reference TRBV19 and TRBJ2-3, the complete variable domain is DGGITQSPKYLFRKEGQNVTLSCEQNLNHDAMYWYRQDPGQGLRLIYYSQIVNDFQKGDIAEGYSVSREKKESFPLTVTSAQKNPTAFYLCASSGIPGQGAVSADTQYFGPGTRLTVL.

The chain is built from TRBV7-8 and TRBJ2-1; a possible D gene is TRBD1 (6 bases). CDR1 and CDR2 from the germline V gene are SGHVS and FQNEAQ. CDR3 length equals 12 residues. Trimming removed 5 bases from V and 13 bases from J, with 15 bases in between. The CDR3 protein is CASSRTGYFQFF. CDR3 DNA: TGTGCCAGCAGCCGAACAGGGTACTTTCAGTTCTTC.

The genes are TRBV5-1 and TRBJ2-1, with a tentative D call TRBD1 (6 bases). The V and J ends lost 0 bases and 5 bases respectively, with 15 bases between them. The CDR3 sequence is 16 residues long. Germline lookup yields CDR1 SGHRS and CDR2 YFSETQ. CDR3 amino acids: CASSLGGWGQDNEQFF. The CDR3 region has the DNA TGCGCCAGCAGCTTGGGTGGTTGGGGGCAAGACAATGAGCAGTTCTTC.

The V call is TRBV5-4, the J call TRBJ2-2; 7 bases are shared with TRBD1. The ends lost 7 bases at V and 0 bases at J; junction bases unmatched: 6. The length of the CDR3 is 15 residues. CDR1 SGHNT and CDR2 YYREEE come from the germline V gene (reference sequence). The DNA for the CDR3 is TGTGCCAGCCGACGTGGGACAGCGAACACCGGGGAGCTGTTTTTT. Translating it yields CASRRGTANTGELFF.

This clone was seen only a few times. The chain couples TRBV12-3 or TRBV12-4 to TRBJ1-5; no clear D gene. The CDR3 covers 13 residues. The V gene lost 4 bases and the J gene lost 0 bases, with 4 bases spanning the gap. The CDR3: CASSYSSNQPQHF. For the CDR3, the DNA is TGTGCCAGCAGTTATAGTAGCAATCAGCCCCAGCATTTT.

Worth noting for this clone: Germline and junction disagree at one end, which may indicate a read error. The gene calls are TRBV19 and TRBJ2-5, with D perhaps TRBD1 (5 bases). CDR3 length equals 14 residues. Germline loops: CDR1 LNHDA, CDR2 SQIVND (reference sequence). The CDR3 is CASSIGQTREAQYF. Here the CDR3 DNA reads TGTGCCAGTAGTATAGGACAGACAAGAGAGGCCCAGTACTTC. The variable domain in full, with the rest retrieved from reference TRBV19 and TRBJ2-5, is DGGITQSPKYLFRKEGQNVTLSCEQNLNHDAMYWYRQDPGQGLRLIYYSQIVNDFQKGDIAEGYSVSREKKESFPLTVTSAQKNPTAFYLCASSIGQTREAQYFGPGTRLLVL.

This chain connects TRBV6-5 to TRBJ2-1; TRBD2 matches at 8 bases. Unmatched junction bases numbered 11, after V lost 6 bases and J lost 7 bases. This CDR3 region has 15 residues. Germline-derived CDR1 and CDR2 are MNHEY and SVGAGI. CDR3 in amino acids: CASRPTSGPWNEQFF. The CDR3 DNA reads TGTGCCAGCAGACCTACTAGCGGACCTTGGAATGAGCAGTTCTTC.

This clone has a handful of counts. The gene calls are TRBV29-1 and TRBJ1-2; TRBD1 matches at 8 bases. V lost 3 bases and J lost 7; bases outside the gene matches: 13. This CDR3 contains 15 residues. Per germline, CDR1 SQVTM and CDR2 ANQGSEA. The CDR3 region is CSVEAGGRLTTGYTF. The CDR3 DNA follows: TGCAGCGTTGAGGCAGGGGGCCGTCTTACCACTGGCTACACCTTC.

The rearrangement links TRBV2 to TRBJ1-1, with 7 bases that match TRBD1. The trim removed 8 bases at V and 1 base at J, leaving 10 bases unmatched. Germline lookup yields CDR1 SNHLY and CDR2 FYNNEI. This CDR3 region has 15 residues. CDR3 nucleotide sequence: TGTGCCAGCTCAACCGACAGGGTGGGGAACACTGAAGCTTTCTTT. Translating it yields CASSTDRVGNTEAFF.

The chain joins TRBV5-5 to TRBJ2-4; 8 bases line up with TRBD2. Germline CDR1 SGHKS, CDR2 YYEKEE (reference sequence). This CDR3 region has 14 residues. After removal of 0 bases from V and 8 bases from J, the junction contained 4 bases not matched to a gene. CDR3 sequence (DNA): TGTGCCAGCAGCTTGGACAGCGGGAGAGACATTCAGTACTTC. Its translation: CASSLDSGRDIQYF.

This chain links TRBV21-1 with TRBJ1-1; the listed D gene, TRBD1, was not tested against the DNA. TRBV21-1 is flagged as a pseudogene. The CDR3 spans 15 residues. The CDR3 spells CASSNLRDRNTEAFF. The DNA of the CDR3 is TGTGCCAGCAGCAACCTCCGGGACAGAAACACTGAAGCTTTCTTT.

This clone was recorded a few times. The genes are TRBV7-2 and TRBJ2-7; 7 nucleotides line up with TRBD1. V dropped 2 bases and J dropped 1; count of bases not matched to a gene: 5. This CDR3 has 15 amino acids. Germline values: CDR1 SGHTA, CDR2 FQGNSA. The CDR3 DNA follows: TGTGCCAGCAGCTTATTCTCGACAGGGTCCTACGAGCAGTACTTC. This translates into CASSLFSTGSYEQYF.

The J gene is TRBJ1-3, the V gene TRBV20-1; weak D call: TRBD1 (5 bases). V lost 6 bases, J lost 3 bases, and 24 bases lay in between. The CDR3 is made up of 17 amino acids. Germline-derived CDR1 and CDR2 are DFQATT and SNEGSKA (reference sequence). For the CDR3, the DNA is TGCAGTGCGAGTCCTTGGGGCCCCAGGTCTGGTGGAAACACCATATATTTT. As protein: CSASPWGPRSGGNTIYF.

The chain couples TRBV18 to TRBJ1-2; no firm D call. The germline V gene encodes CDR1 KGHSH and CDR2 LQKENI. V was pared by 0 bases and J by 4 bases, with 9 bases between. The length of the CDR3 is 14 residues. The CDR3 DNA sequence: TGTGCCAGCTCACCACCCAGTCAGATCTATGGCTACACCTTC. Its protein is CASSPPSQIYGYTF.

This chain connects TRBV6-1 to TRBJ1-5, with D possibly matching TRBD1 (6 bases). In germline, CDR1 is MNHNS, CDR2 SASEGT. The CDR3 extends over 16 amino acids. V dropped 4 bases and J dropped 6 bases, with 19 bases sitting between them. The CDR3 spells CASSGEGGHRGQPQHF. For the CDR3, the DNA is TGTGCCAGCAGTGGGGAGGGGGGGCATCGAGGTCAGCCCCAGCATTTT.

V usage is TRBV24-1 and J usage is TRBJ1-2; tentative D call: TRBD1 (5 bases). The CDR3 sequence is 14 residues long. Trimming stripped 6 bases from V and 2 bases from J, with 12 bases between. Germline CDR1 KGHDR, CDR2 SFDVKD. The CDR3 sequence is CATSKGDLNYGYTF. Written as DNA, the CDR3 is TGTGCCACCAGTAAAGGGGATTTAAACTATGGCTACACCTTC.

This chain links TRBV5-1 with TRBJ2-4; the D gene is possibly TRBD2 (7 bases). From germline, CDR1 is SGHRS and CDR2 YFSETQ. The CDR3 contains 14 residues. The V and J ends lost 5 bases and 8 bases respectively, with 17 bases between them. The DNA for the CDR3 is TGCGCCAGCAGTACTGGGGGGGCTGAGGACATTCAGTACTTC. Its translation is CASSTGGAEDIQYF.

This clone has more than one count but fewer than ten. CDR3 sequence: CASSPATTEAFF. Written as DNA, the CDR3 is TGTGCCAGCTCACCAGCCACAACGGAAGCTTTCTTT. The chain has TRBV18 and TRBJ1-1; D remains unclear. V was cut by 2 bases and J by 8 bases, with 9 bases left in between. This CDR3 is built from 12 residues. Per the germline V gene, CDR1 is KGHSH and CDR2 is LQKENI.

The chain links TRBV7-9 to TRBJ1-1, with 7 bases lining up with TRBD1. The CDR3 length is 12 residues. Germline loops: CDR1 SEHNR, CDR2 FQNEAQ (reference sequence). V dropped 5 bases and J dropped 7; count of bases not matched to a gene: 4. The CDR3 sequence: CASSLRDSEAFF. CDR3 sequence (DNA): TGTGCCAGCAGCCTCCGGGACAGTGAAGCTTTCTTT.

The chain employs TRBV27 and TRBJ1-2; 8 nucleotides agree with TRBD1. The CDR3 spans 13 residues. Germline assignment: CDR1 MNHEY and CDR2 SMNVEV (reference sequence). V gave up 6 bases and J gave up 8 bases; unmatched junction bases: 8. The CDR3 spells CASRGAGGGGYTF. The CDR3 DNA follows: TGTGCCAGCAGGGGGGCAGGGGGCGGAGGCTACACCTTC.

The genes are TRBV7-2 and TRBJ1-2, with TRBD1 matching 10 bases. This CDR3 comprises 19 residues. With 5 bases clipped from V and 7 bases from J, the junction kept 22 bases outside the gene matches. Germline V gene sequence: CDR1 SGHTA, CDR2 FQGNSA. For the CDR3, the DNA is TGTGCCAGCAGCCAGCGAGACGTCCCGGGACAGGGGCCACGGTTTGGCTACACCTTC. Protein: CASSQRDVPGQGPRFGYTF.

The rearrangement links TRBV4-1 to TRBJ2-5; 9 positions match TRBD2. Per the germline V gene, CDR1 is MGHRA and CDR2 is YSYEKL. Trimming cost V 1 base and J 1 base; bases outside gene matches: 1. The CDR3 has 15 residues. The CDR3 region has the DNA TGCGCCAGCAGCCAAGTGCGGGGGGGCCAAGAGACCCAGTACTTC. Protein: CASSQVRGGQETQYF.

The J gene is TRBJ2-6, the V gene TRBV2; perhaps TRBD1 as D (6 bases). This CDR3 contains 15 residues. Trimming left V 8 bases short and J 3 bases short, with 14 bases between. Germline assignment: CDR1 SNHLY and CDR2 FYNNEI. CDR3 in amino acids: CASGRGGGGANVLTF. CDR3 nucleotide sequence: TGTGCCAGCGGACGAGGGGGTGGTGGGGCCAACGTCCTGACTTTC.

The CDR3 DNA sequence: TGCGCCAGCAGCTTCGATGGGGGAGGTCAGCCCCAGCATTTT. Protein: CASSFDGGGQPQHF. The J gene is TRBJ1-5, the V gene TRBV5-1; TRBD1 is a possible D gene (5 bases). V dropped 2 bases and J dropped 6 bases, with 12 bases sitting between them. This CDR3 comprises 14 residues. Germline CDR1 reads SGHRS; CDR2 reads YFSETQ.